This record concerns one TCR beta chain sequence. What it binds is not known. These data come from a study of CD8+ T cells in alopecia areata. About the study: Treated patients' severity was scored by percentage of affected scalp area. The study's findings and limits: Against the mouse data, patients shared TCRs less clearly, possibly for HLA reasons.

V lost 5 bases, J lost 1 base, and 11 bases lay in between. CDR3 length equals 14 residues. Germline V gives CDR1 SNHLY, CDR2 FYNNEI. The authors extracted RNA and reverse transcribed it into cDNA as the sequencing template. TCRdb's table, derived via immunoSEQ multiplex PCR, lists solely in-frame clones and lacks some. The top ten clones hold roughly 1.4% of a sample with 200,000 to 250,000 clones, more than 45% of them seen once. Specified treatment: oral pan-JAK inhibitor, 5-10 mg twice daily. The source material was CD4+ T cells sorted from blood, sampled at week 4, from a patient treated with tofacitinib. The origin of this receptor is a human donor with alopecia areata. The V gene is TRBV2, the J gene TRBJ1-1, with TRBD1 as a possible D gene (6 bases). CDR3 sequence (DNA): TGTGCCAGCAGTTACAGGGAAGCGAACACTGAAGCTTTCTTT. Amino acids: CASSYREANTEAFF.